This T cell receptor (beta chain) was captured in a study of T-cell reconstitution after alpha-beta-depleted transplantation in children. Study conclusions and caveats: About two months after transplant, alpha-beta T cells reportedly came from several hundred expanded graft clones. One year after transplant, T-cell counts and diversity came mostly from newly produced T cells.

In this sample, this clonotype turned up a few times. The target antigen is unknown. V dropped 5 bases and J dropped 6 bases, with 12 bases sitting between them. Germline CDR1 and CDR2: MNHEY and SMNVEV (reference sequence). The CDR3 runs to 13 residues. TCRbeta library construction was performed incorporating unique molecular identifiers. TCRdb reanalysed the PCR reads using MiXCR and keeps one entry per CDR3 protein. The data show a few hundred thousand distinct CDR3 sequences, roughly 44% seen once. V and J are TRBV27 and TRBJ2-3; D gene ambiguous. Material: PBMCs, obtained before TCRalphabeta/CD19-depleted stem cell transplant. This receptor was identified in a girl aged 2-15 years with aplastic anemia, due to receive a stem cell transplant. CDR3 sequence (DNA): TGTGCCAGCAGTCCCAATAGTGGTGATACGCAGTATTTT. Translation: CASSPNSGDTQYF.